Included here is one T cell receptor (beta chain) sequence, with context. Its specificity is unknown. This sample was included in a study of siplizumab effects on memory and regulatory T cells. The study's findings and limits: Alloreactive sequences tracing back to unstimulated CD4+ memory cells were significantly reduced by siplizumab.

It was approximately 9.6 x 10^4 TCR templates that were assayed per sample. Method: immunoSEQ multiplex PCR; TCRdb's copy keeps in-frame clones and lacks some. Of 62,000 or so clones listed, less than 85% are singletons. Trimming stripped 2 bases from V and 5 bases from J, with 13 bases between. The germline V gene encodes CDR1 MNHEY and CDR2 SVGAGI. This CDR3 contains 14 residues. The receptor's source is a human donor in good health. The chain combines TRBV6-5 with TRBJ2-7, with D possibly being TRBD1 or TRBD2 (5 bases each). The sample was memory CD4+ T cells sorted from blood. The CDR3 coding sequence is TGTGCCAGCAGTTACGGTCGTCGGGACGACGAGCAGTACTTC. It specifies CASSYGRRDDEQYF.